This T cell receptor beta chain was retrieved from a study of blood T cell repertoires in COVID-19 (dated by TCRdb to 2019 to 2021). About the full investigation: Samples from collaborators originated in the United States, Italy and Spain and spanned both the acute and convalescent phases of COVID-19. Samples were obtained from the ongoing ImmuneRACE study (first 160 participants) and from approximately 1,200 subjects provided by 6 global collaborators. Where available, HLA class I and class II types were taken from metadata supplied by the sample provider and were not determined by assay-based typing. The dataset comprised deeply sampled blood TCRbeta repertoires from subjects exposed to, actively infected with, or recovered from COVID-19. The repertoires were released in a freely available public database intended as a resource for research on the immune response to SARS-CoV-2. Sample metadata almost always included a de-identified subject ID, COVID-19 status, age in years and sex. The material from the prospective study consisted of cDNA or gDNA derived from T cells, B-cell-depleted T cells, or PBMCs. Summary of the overall study and its limitations: Clinical and demographic metadata were provided uncurated, with the amount varying by source and participant.

TCRbeta CDR3 regions were amplified from genomic DNA using the immunoSEQ Assay, a bias-controlled multiplex PCR. The published analysis was carried out like this. The number of nucleated cells in each sample was estimated from the amplification of reference gene primers within the assay. To quantify the absolute abundance of each unique TCRbeta CDR3 rearrangement, sequence reads were collapsed and filtered. Productive Simpson clonality was computed per sample as the square root of Simpson's diversity index over productive rearrangements. TCRdb took this table from immuneACCESS and kept in-frame rearrangements with V and J called. Such tables lack part of the clones; where checked against another copy, unresolved V genes explain under half of the gap, and the rest is unexplained. V and J calls and clone size come straight from that table; D and trimming were deduced from the DNA. The sample table contains fewer than 200,000 clones; only one count was recorded for around 85% of them. Jointly, the top ten make up roughly 1.3% of the sample.

Another Seattle source contributed samples from volunteer blood donors who had recovered from COVID-19. Collaborating institutions collected whole blood in K2EDTA tubes following their own protocols. Collaborator samples were shipped for TCRbeta analysis as frozen whole blood, isolated PBMCs, or DNA extracted from either sample type. A remark on this clone: Its antigen is unknown. There are no base qualities to consult, and no much larger clone falls within one base.

From cysteine to phenylalanine, the CDR3 is 15 amino acids long. Solely the CDR3 DNA is kept, with 45 bases framed from the first base. CDR1 and CDR2 are drawn from the germline V gene: MNHEY, SVGEGT. V is shortened by 0 bases, J by 3 bases, and the region joining them spans 9 bases. The TCR originated in a man between 60 and 75 years old who had recovered from COVID-19. The rearrangement joined TRBV6-2 or TRBV6-3 to TRBJ1-5, with no confident D gene call. The material sequenced was peripheral blood. The nucleotides read TGTGCCAGCAGTTACTCGTCGCAGGCCAATCAGCCCCAGCATTTT. The translation is CASSYSSQANQPQHF.